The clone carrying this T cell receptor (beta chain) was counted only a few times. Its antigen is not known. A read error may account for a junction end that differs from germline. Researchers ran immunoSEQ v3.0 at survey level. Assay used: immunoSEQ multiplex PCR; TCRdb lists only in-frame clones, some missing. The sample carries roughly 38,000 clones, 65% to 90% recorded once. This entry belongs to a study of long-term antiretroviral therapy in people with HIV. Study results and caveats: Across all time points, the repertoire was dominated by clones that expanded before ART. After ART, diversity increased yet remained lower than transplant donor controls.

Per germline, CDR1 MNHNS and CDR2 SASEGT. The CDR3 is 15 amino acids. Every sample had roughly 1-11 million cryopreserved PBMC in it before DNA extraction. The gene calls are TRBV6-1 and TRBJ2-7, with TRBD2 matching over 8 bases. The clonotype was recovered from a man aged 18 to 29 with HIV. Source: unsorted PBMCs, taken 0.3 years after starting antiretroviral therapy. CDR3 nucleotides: TGTGCCAGCAGAGAAGGAGCGGGAGTTACCTACGAGCAGTACTTC. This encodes CASREGAGVTYEQYF.